A single sample is the source of the 17 T cell receptor beta chains below, sequenced in a study of T cells in tuberculosis. The time point is: new active TB diagnosis, blood taken before or within 7 days of starting treatment. Repertoires were generated with immunoSEQ multiplex PCR, while TCRdb's copy carries only in-frame clones and drops some. In the table there are around 33,000 clones, approximately 90% of which are singletons. Sequencing was performed on PBMCs, taken at tuberculosis diagnosis. Receptors originate from an adult with tuberculosis. Some clones in this sample may be carry-over from other donors' samples.

The gene calls are TRBV18 and TRBJ1-1; D not certain. Germline lookup yields CDR1 KGHSH and CDR2 LQKENI. There are 12 residues in the CDR3. V shed 5 bases and J shed 1 base, with 5 bases lying between them. The CDR3 DNA reads TGTGCCAGCTCATCAGGGAACACTGAAGCTTTCTTT. This codes for CASSSGNTEAFF.

The chain couples TRBV7-2 to TRBJ1-2, with TRBD1 matching over 8 bases. The CDR3 totals 15 residues. Per germline, CDR1 SGHTA and CDR2 FQGNSA. Unmatched junction bases numbered 9, after V lost 5 bases and J lost 4 bases. The CDR3, as DNA: TGTGCCAGCAGCCATTCCTTGGACAGGGTCTATGGCTACACCTTC. It specifies CASSHSLDRVYGYTF.

V usage is TRBV7-8 and J usage is TRBJ2-7; 8 bases are shared with TRBD1. CDR1 and CDR2 from the germline V gene are SGHVS and FQNEAQ. The CDR3 spans 15 residues. V was pared by 7 bases and J by 5 bases, with 13 bases of the junction left unmatched. The CDR3 DNA is TGTGCCAGCAACCCCGAAATGACAGGGGCGGACGAGCAGTACTTC. Amino acids: CASNPEMTGADEQYF.

J is TRBJ2-1 and V is TRBV10-3; 9 bases line up with TRBD2. There are 15 residues in the CDR3. Germline loops: CDR1 ENHRY, CDR2 SYGVKD. V lost 7 bases to trimming and J lost 10 bases; unmatched junction nucleotides: 14. Here the CDR3 DNA reads TGTGCCATCAACCCTAGCGGGGCACACGAAGGGGAGCAGTTCTTC. The encoded protein is CAINPSGAHEGEQFF.

The chain recombines TRBV14 with TRBJ2-3, with TRBD2 as a possible D gene (6 bases). CDR1 SGHDN and CDR2 FVKESK come from the germline V gene. CDR3 length equals 17 residues. Between the trimmed V and J ends, which lost 4 bases and 2 bases, there was a span of 19 bases. CDR3 residues: CASSRSLAVSSTDTQYF. The CDR3 coding sequence is TGTGCCAGCAGCCGCTCTTTAGCGGTTTCTTCCACAGATACGCAGTATTTT.

The J gene is TRBJ1-1, the V gene TRBV15; no firm D call. Germline-derived CDR1 and CDR2 are LNHNV and YYDKDF (reference sequence). There are 16 residues in the CDR3. V was clipped by 2 bases and J by 2 bases, with 15 bases between them. CDR3 sequence: CATSRSRSLTNTEAFF. In nucleotides, the CDR3 is TGTGCCACCAGCAGATCTCGGTCCTTGACTAACACTGAAGCTTTCTTT.

The chain employs TRBV9 and TRBJ2-5; D is perhaps TRBD2 (7 bases). The CDR3 covers 16 residues. Germline V gene lookup returns CDR1 SGDLS and CDR2 YYNGEE. V lost 0 bases and J 1 base, leaving 13 bases between the germline ends. The CDR3 DNA follows: TGTGCCAGCAGCGTAGAACAGGGAGGGTTCCAAGAGACCCAGTACTTC. Amino acids: CASSVEQGGFQETQYF.

The genes are TRBV15 and TRBJ2-3; the match to TRBD1 covers 10 bases. This CDR3 has 19 amino acids. V dropped 6 bases and J dropped 0; count of bases not matched to a gene: 15. Germline values: CDR1 LNHNV, CDR2 YYDKDF (reference sequence). CDR3 coding DNA: TGTGCCACCAGAGGCCGGGGACAGGGGCCGATACCTAGCACAGATACGCAGTATTTT. Protein sequence: CATRGRGQGPIPSTDTQYF.

This sequence joins TRBV7-2 and TRBJ2-7; 14 nucleotides match TRBD2. Trimming at V came to 5 bases and at J to 4 bases, leaving 4 bases not matched to a gene. Germline V gives CDR1 SGHTA, CDR2 FQGNSA. The CDR3 is 15 amino acids. The CDR3, as DNA: TGTGCCAGCAGCCGACGACTAGCGGGAGGGTACGAGCAGTACTTC. As protein: CASSRRLAGGYEQYF.

The V gene is TRBV19, the J gene TRBJ2-7; 7 bases line up with TRBD2. This CDR3 is built from 13 residues. V lost 10 bases, J lost 2 bases, and 8 bases stayed unmatched. Germline CDR1 LNHDA, CDR2 SQIVND (reference sequence). The CDR3: CATAPGGPYEQYF. DNA of the CDR3: TGTGCCACCGCGCCGGGGGGTCCCTACGAGCAGTACTTC. The full variable domain, in which reference TRBV19 and TRBJ2-7 provide the parts outside the CDR3, is DGGITQSPKYLFRKEGQNVTLSCEQNLNHDAMYWYRQDPGQGLRLIYYSQIVNDFQKGDIAEGYSVSREKKESFPLTVTSAQKNPTAFYLCATAPGGPYEQYFGPGTRLTVT.

The chain's CDR3 is CASRRSVRKSGAFNEQFF. The CDR3 DNA reads TGCGCCAGCAGAAGGAGCGTACGTAAGAGCGGGGCCTTCAATGAGCAGTTCTTC. The chain carries TRBV5-1 and TRBJ2-1, with 7 bases identical to TRBD2. This CDR3 is built from 18 residues. The V gene end was trimmed by 5 bases and the J gene end by 6 bases; junction bases not matched to a gene: 20. Germline CDR1 reads SGHRS; CDR2 reads YFSETQ.

This chain links TRBV30 with TRBJ1-5; 9 positions match TRBD1. Germline V lookup: CDR1 GTSNPN, CDR2 SVGIG (reference sequence). The ends lost 0 bases at V and 8 bases at J; junction bases unmatched: 11. This CDR3 has 16 residues. CDR3 bases: TGTGCCTGGAGTGTCCGACCGGGACAGGGTGTTGAGCCCCAGCATTTT. Its translation: CAWSVRPGQGVEPQHF.

The chain couples TRBV6-5 to TRBJ1-3, with 8 nucleotides matching TRBD1. The CDR3 totals 15 residues. J was trimmed by 2 bases and V by 4 bases; bases with no gene match: 4. Germline V gene sequence: CDR1 MNHEY, CDR2 SVGAGI. CDR3 loop: CASSSDRVPGNTIYF. CDR3 bases: TGTGCCAGCAGTTCGGACAGGGTGCCTGGAAACACCATATATTTT.

The chain recombines TRBV19 with TRBJ2-3, with 9 bases identical to TRBD2. The length of the CDR3 is 14 residues. Per germline, CDR1 LNHDA and CDR2 SQIVND (reference sequence). V dropped 5 bases and J dropped 5; count of bases not matched to a gene: 5. This chain's CDR3 is CASSLTSGGDTQYF. The CDR3 region has the DNA TGTGCCAGTAGTTTGACTAGCGGTGGAGATACGCAGTATTTT.

The chain uses TRBV4-2 and TRBJ2-3; TRBD2 is a possible D gene (7 bases). The germline V gene encodes CDR1 LGHNA and CDR2 YNFKEQ. V dropped 0 bases and J dropped 3 bases, with 25 bases sitting between them. This CDR3 comprises 20 residues. The CDR3 sequence is CASSQDAPSGGRIITDTQYF. The CDR3 bases are TGTGCCAGCAGCCAAGATGCCCCCTCCGGGGGGCGCATCATAACAGATACGCAGTATTTT.

This chain joins TRBV7-2 and TRBJ2-2; D might be TRBD2 (5 bases). CDR3 length equals 12 residues. The germline V and J ends were trimmed by 3 bases and 16 bases, with 15 bases remaining between them. CDR1 SGHTA and CDR2 FQGNSA come from the germline V gene. CDR3 DNA sequence: TGTGCCAGCAGCTTGATGAGGGCCGGCCAGTTTTTT. Residues: CASSLMRAGQFF.

The chain is built from TRBV7-2 and TRBJ2-3; 11 bases map to TRBD2. This CDR3 is 17 amino acids long. The germline CDR1 and CDR2 sequences are SGHTA and FQGNSA. V lost 5 bases and J lost 2; bases outside the gene matches: 9. The CDR3 region is CASSPRLAGRATDTQYF. The CDR3 DNA follows: TGTGCCAGCAGCCCACGACTAGCGGGGAGAGCCACAGATACGCAGTATTTT.